Below are 11 T cell receptor beta chains sequenced from a single sample in a study. TCRdb re-analysed the reads in MiXCR, keeping a single row per CDR3 protein. The profile shows approximately 250 distinct CDR3 sequences, more than 25% of them singletons. What was sequenced was CD8+ T cells (not recorded whether cultured). These receptors were collected from a male donor.

By share, this clonotype counts as medium-sized. The chain links TRBV20-1 to TRBJ2-3; 15 positions match TRBD2. The V and J ends lost 6 bases and 2 bases, in that order; junction bases with no gene match: 12. The germline V gene encodes CDR1 DFQATT and CDR2 SNEGSKA (reference sequence). The CDR3 runs 18 residues. The CDR3 loop reads CSAVGTSGGSRPTDTQYF. The CDR3 DNA reads as TGCAGTGCCGTAGGGACTAGCGGGGGGTCCAGACCCACAGATACGCAGTATTTT.

By sample share, this clonotype is medium-sized. This chain joins TRBV19 and TRBJ2-3; D gene unclear. This CDR3 is built from 13 residues. V was pared by 5 bases and J by 13 bases, with 19 bases between. CDR1 and CDR2 (germline): LNHDA, SQIVND (reference sequence). The DNA for the CDR3 is TGTGCCAGTAGTCAGAGAAGTGCGACTCGGGAGTATTTT. Translated: CASSQRSATREYF.

V is TRBV18 and J is TRBJ1-2; 8 bases are a match to TRBD1. Trimming took 5 bases from V and 7 from J; bases not matched to a gene: 3. The germline V gene has CDR1 KGHSH and CDR2 LQKENI. This CDR3 is 12 amino acids long. The CDR3 nucleotides read TGTGCCAGCTCAGAGACAGGGGTTGGCTACACCTTC. Encoded protein: CASSETGVGYTF.

This clonotype is classed as hyperexpanded. The chain combines TRBV19 with TRBJ2-7; D is uncertain. This CDR3 comprises 13 residues. Germline assignment: CDR1 LNHDA and CDR2 SQIVND (reference sequence). The germline V and J ends were trimmed by 4 bases and 5 bases, with 12 bases remaining between them. Here the CDR3 DNA reads TGTGCCAGTAGTAGTCGGTCCGGGCACGAGCAGTACTTC. Its protein is CASSSRSGHEQYF.

To note about this clonotype: An end of the junction does not agree with germline; a read error may underlie this. The J gene is TRBJ2-3, the V gene TRBV19; D uncertain. CDR1 is LNHDA and CDR2 is SQIVND in the germline V gene (reference sequence). The length of the CDR3 is 13 residues. The CDR3 sequence: CASSTMSTDKQYF. The CDR3, as DNA: TGTGCCAGTAGTACCATGAGCACAGATAAGCAGTATTTT.

The V call is TRBV19, the J call TRBJ2-1; TRBD1 or TRBD2 may be the D gene (5 bases each). CDR3 length equals 13 residues. CDR1 is LNHDA, CDR2 SQIVND, per germline (reference sequence). V lost 6 bases to trimming and J lost 12 bases, with 18 bases between them. The CDR3 DNA reads TGTGCCAGTAGCACCCGATCCGGGACGGGGCAGTTCTTC. Translation: CASSTRSGTGQFF.

This clonotype has only a few counts. The V and J genes are TRBV19 and TRBJ2-3, with D unresolved. Trimming removed 5 bases from V and 0 bases from J, with 6 bases in between. The CDR3 runs to 13 residues. From germline, CDR1 is LNHDA and CDR2 SQIVND (reference sequence). CDR3 region: CASSFYSTDTQYF. The DNA of the CDR3 is TGTGCCAGTAGTTTCTATAGCACAGATACGCAGTATTTT.

Points on this clonotype: A read error may be the cause here, since a much bigger clone is one base away. The V gene is TRBV24-1, the J gene TRBJ1-5; D is undetermined. V was pared by 7 bases and J by 2 bases, with 14 bases between. The CDR3 totals 15 residues. CDR1 is KGHDR and CDR2 is SFDVKD in the germline V gene. CDR3 in amino acids: CATRSSGGGNQPQHF. Here the CDR3 DNA reads TGTGCCACCAGATCCTCCGGTGGGGGCAATCAGCCCCAGCATTTT.

As for this clonotype: A much larger clone differs from this one at a single base, so this may be a read error. V usage is TRBV6-4 and J usage is TRBJ2-3; the D gene is possibly TRBD2 (5 bases). CDR3 length equals 15 residues. Per the germline V gene, CDR1 is MRHNA and CDR2 is SNTAGT. CDR3 sequence reads: CASSDSEGDTDTRYF. The CDR3 nucleotides are TGTGCCAGCAGTGACTCAGAGGGTGACACAGATACGCGGTATTTT.

Details on this clonotype: A much more abundant neighbour one base away suggests this may be a read error. The gene calls are TRBV19 and TRBJ2-7; D unresolved. The CDR3 sequence is 13 residues long. Germline lookup yields CDR1 LNHDA and CDR2 SQIVND (reference sequence). The V and J ends lost 11 bases and 7 bases respectively, with 21 bases between them. The CDR3 here is CAASGRSLEEQYF. In DNA form, the CDR3 reads TGTGCCGCCTCAGGACGGAGCTTAGAGGAGCAGTACTTC. The complete variable domain, with remaining parts taken from reference TRBV19 and TRBJ2-7, reads DGGITQSPKYLFRKEGQNVTLSCEQNLNHDAMYWYRQDPGQGLRLIYYSQIVNDFQKGDIAEGYSVSREKKESFPLTVTSAQKNPTAFYLCAASGRSLEEQYFGPGTRLTVT.

A word on this clonotype: Mismatch with germline at one junction end may stem from a read error. V gene TRBV19 combines with J gene TRBJ2-2, with 8 bases that match TRBD2. Germline V lookup: CDR1 LNHDA, CDR2 SQIVND (reference sequence). The CDR3 has 13 residues. CDR3 sequence: CASSGRATGKLFF. The DNA for the CDR3 is TGTGCCAGTAGCGGGAGGGCCACCGGGAAGCTGTTTTTT.